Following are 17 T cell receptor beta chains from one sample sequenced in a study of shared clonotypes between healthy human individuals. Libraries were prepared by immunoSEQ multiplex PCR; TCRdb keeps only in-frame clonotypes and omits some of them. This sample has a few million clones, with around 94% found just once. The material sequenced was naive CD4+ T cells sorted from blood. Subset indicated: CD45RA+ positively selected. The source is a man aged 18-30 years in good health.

In DNA, the CDR3 is TGTGCCAGCAGCTTAAGTGGGGCGACTGAAGCTTTCTTT. This codes for CASSLSGATEAFF. The genes are TRBV7-3 and TRBJ1-1, with D perhaps TRBD1 (5 bases). The CDR3 has 13 amino acids. Germline V lookup: CDR1 SGHTA, CDR2 FQGTGA. Between the trimmed V and J ends, which lost 1 base and 5 bases, there was a span of 8 bases.

The CDR3 nucleotides are TGTGCCAGCAGCTTAGGACTAGGGGAGTCAGATACGCAGTATTTT. It encodes CASSLGLGESDTQYF. V is TRBV5-4 and J is TRBJ2-3; 7 positions agree with TRBD2. V lost 2 bases to trimming and J lost 4 bases; unmatched junction nucleotides: 7. CDR1 and CDR2 (germline): SGHNT, YYREEE (reference sequence). CDR3 length equals 15 residues.

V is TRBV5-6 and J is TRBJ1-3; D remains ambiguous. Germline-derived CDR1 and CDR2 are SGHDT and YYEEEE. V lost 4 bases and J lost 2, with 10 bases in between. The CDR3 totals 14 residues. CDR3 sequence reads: CASSRARAGNTIYF. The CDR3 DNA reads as TGTGCCAGCAGCAGAGCGAGAGCTGGAAACACCATATATTTT.

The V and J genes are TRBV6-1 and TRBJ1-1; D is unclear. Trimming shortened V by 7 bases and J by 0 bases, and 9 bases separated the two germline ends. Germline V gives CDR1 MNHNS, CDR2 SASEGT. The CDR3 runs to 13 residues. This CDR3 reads CASNGPMNTEAFF. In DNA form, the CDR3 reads TGTGCCAGCAATGGGCCCATGAACACTGAAGCTTTCTTT.

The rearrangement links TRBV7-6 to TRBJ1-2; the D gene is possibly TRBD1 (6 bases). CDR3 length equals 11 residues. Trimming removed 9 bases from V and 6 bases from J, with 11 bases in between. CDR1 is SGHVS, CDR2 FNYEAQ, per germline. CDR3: CARRGGHGYTF. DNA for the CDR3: TGTGCCAGGAGGGGGGGGCATGGCTACACCTTC.

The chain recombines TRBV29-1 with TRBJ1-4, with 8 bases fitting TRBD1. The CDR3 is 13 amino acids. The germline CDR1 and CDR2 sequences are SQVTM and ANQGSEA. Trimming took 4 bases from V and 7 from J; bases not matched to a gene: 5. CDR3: CSVVQGATEKLFF. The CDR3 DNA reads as TGCAGCGTTGTCCAGGGGGCCACTGAAAAACTGTTTTTT.

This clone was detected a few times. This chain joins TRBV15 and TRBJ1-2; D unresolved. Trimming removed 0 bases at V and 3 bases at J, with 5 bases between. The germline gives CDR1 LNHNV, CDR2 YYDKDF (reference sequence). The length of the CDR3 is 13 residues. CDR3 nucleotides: TGTGCCACCAGCAGAGAGGGGTACTATGGCTACACCTTC. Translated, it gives CATSREGYYGYTF.

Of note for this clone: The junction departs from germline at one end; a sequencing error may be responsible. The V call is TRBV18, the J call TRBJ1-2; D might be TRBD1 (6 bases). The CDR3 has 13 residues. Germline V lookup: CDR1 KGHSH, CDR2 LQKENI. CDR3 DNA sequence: TGTGCCAACTCACCACAGGGCGGCTATGGCTACACCTTC. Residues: CANSPQGGYGYTF. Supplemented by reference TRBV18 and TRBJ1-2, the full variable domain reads NAGVMQNPRHLVRRRGQEARLRCSPMKGHSHVYWYRQLPEEGLKFMVYLQKENIIDESGMPKERFSAEFPKEGPSILRIQQVVRGDSAAYFCANSPQGGYGYTFGSGTRLTVV.

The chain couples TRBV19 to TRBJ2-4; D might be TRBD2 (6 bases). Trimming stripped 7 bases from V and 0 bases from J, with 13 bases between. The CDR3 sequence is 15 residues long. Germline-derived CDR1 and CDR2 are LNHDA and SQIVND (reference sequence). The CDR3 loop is CASTGTRGAKNIQYF. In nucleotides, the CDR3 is TGTGCCAGTACCGGGACTCGGGGAGCCAAAAACATTCAGTACTTC.

In DNA form, the CDR3 reads TGTGCCAGCAGTTTTAAAAGCGGGCAGCCTAATTACTTC. Translating gives CASSFKSGQPNYF. The chain joins TRBV27 to TRBJ2-7; tentative D call: TRBD2 (6 bases). The CDR3 covers 13 residues. V gave up 3 bases and J gave up 13 bases, with 19 bases separating them. The V gene's germline CDR1 is MNHEY and CDR2 SMNVEV (reference sequence).

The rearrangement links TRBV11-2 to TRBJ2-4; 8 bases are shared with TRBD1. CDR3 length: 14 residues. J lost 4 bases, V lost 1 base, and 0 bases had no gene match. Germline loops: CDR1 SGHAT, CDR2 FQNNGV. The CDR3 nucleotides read TGTGCCAGCAGCTTAGGACAGGGGAAAAACATTCAGTACTTC. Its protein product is CASSLGQGKNIQYF.

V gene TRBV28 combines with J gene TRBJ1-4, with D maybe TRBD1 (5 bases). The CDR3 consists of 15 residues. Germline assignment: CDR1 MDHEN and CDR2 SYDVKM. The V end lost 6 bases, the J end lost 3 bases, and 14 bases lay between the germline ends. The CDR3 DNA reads TGTGCCAGCAGAGGAACGGGAGGGGCTAATGAAAAACTGTTTTTT. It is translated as CASRGTGGANEKLFF.

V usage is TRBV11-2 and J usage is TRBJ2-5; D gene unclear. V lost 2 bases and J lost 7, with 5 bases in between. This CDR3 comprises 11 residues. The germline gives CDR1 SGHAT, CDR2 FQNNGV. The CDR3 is CASSLIGTQYF. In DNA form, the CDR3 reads TGTGCCAGCAGCTTAATCGGGACCCAGTACTTC.

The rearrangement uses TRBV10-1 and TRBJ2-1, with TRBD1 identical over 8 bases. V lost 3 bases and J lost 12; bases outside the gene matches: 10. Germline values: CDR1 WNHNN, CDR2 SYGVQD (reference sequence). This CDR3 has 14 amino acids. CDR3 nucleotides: TGCGCCAGCAGTGAAACGACAGGGGAGACGGGGCAGTTCTTC. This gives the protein CASSETTGETGQFF.

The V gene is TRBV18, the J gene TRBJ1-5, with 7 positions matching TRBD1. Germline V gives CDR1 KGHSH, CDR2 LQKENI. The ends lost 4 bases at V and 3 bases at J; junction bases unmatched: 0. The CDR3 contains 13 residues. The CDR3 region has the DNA TGTGCCAGCTCACAGGGGGCCAATCAGCCCCAGCATTTT. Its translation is CASSQGANQPQHF.

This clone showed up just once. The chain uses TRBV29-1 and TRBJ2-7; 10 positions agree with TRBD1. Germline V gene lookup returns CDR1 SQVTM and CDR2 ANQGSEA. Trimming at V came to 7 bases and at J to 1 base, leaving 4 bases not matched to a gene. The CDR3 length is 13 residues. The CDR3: CSAMGQGSYEQYF. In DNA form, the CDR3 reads TGCAGCGCAATGGGACAGGGGTCCTACGAGCAGTACTTC.

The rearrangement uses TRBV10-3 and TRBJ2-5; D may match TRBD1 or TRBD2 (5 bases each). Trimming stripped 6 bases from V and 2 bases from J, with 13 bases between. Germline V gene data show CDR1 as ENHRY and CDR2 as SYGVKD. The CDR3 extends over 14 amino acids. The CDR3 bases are TGTGCCATCAGGCAGGGACCGATACAAGAGACCCAGTACTTC. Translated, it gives CAIRQGPIQETQYF.